This T cell receptor beta chain derives from a study of T cells expressing NK-cell markers (TCRdb year 2020). For context, the study as a whole: TCR beta-chain repertoires were profiled in sorted CD3+CD56+NKG2C+, CD3+CD56+NKG2C- and CD3+CD56-NKG2C+ T-cell subsets from roughly eight donors. Among the eight sequenced donors, only one was HCMV-seronegative, while the other seven were HCMV-seropositive. All eight donors whose samples were sequenced were randomly selected healthy volunteers, three of them men and five women. Libraries were sequenced as 2 x 150 bp reads on Illumina HiSeq 2000/2500, MiSeq or NextSeq.

HCMV-specific IgG was detected in serum with a commercial ELISA kit to determine HCMV serostatus. Ficoll density gradient centrifugation was used to isolate peripheral blood mononuclear cells from blood. CDR1 and CDR2, looked up from the germline V gene, are ENHRY and SYGVKD. The CDR3 covers 14 residues, taking in both the cysteine and the phenylalanine. Nucleotide data are not available. These reads were obtained on an Illumina HiSeq 2000. The TCR beta cDNA libraries were made using 5'RACE template switching, a step that added both a universal primer site and unique molecular identifiers. cDNA synthesis was primed from the TCR beta constant segment, followed by two successive PCR amplification steps. The authors' pipeline ran thus. MIGEC was used to demultiplex reads and group the reads by UMI, and MiTCR was used to assemble and quantify clonotypes. To remove erroneous sequences, TCR cDNA sequences were retained only when supported by two or more reads. The tcR package was used for downstream repertoire analysis, and clonotypes were matched between fractions using CDR3 nucleotide sequence together with V segment. VDJmatch was used to annotate antigen specificity against VDJdb, with one amino acid substitution in CDR3 allowed. The reads were reprocessed in TCRdb, with one entry per CDR3 protein sequence and no accompanying DNA. TCRdb, not the authors, supplied the V and J calls. This sample's table has entries for approximately 460,000 distinct CDR3 sequences. Of the sample, roughly 8% falls within the top ten clones.

Comment on this clonotype: There is no known antigen for this receptor.

The full study reports these points: Whether the expanded NKG2C-expressing T cell clones were specific for HCMV antigens remained unclear. Those dominant clonotypes were again the most abundant among CD3+CD56-NKG2C+ cells in a handful of donors, at about 28.3-60.1%. In roughly 6 donors, the dominant CD3+CD56+NKG2C+ clonotypes were among the top 10 CD8+ clonotypes and accounted for about 1.0-7.5% of CD8+ T cells.

Recombination connected TRBV10-3 to TRBJ2-3; TCRdb's D call, TRBD1, is unchecked because there is no DNA. Specimen: blood T cells: a sorted CD56 or NKG2C T cell subset, CD4+ or CD8+ T cells, or bulk PBMC T cells (not recorded which). The origin of this receptor is a woman aged 18 to 75 in good health. The CDR3 region has the sequence CAISDQYAGATQYF.